This entry features one T cell receptor (beta chain) sequence. What it binds is not known. This sample stems from a study of T cell responses to AZD1222 COVID-19 vaccine. Notes on the study in general: Only a handful of AZD1222 recipients tested seropositive at baseline. Spike-specific TCR breadth rose after two AZD1222 doses, and depth rose as well.

The method was immunoSEQ multiplex PCR; TCRdb's version includes in-frame clones alone and lacks a portion of them. The repertoire includes 200,000 to 250,000 clones, approximately 94% of them detected once, and around 1% sits in the top ten. CDR1 and CDR2 (germline): SGHTA, FQGTGA. The CDR3 consists of 14 residues. V dropped 6 bases and J dropped 5; count of bases not matched to a gene: 5. The sample was peripheral blood, taken on day 0 of MenACWY control vaccination. The chain employs TRBV7-3 and TRBJ1-5; 9 bases fit TRBD1. This TCR derives from an adult in good health. The chain's CDR3 is CASRGQGWDQPQHF. The CDR3 bases are TGTGCCAGCAGGGGACAGGGTTGGGATCAGCCCCAGCATTTT.